The text below deals with one T cell receptor beta chain. The antigen this receptor binds is unknown. No per-base quality is available; no much larger clone lies one base away. This sample was included in a study of shared T cell receptors in the human thymus (dated by TCRdb to 2020 to 2023). The study in broad terms: The study examined how the human thymus generates shared, self-reactive T-cell receptor alpha chains.

From cysteine to phenylalanine, the CDR3 is 18 amino acids long. Only the CDR3 region is kept as DNA, spanning 54 bases read in frame from base 1. For this chain, trimming is 3 bases at the V end and 0 bases at the J end, and the number of junction bases without a gene match is 8. According to the germline V gene, CDR1 reads ENHRY and CDR2 reads SYGVKD. The protocol used for the library was the immunoSEQ multiplex PCR assay. TCRdb obtained this table from immuneACCESS and retained in-frame rearrangements with V and J assigned. These tables miss some clones; where compared with another copy, unresolved V genes account for less than half of the shortfall, and the remainder is unexplained. Within this sample are about 400,000 clones, with 85% to 95% of them counted one time only. In total, the top ten clones hold 0.015% to 0.025% of the sample.

The sequence derives from a human donor. Sample: thymocytes. The rearranged segments are TRBV10-3 and TRBJ2-1; 10 central bases correspond to TRBD2. CDR3 protein: CAISDTAGGPYSYNEQFF. The DNA reads as follows: TGTGCCATCAGTGATACAGCGGGAGGGCCGTACTCCTACAATGAGCAGTTCTTC.